This TCR beta chain was profiled in a study of identical twins. Findings of the study overall: Fewer insertions characterized abundant cord blood beta clonotypes, whereas memory repertoires showed none. The study reached conclusions through statistical analysis that was cross-sectional, not following the same donors.

This clonotype was counted a few times. The antigen is undetermined. The donors were all healthy and Caucasian. V dropped 6 bases and J dropped 5 bases, with 13 bases sitting between them. CDR1 and CDR2 from the germline V gene are SNHLY and FYNNEI. This CDR3 is built from 14 residues. The cDNA had a unique molecular identifier and a template-switch universal primer site. In TCRdb, the 5' RACE reads were re-called with MiXCR into one record per CDR3 protein. The data show about 550,000 distinct CDR3 sequences, 20% to 25% seen once. These same records also appear under a second study, on yellow fever vaccine responses in identical twins.

Material for sequencing was CD4+ T cells sorted from blood. This clonotype originated in a woman between 18 and 30 years old in good health. The chain is built from TRBV2 and TRBJ2-2; possibly TRBD1 for D (6 bases). In DNA, the CDR3 is TGTGCCAGCAGCTCACAGGGAAGTACCGGGGAGCTGTTTTTT. The encoded protein is CASSSQGSTGELFF.